The sequence of this TCR beta chain was determined in a study of spatial heterogeneity in lung cancer. This clonotype was seen at least ten times. Its antigen is still unknown. Regarding the study as a whole: Relative to follow-up, resection was when ubiquitous expanded tumor TCRs appeared more in blood.

TCRdb passed the 5' RACE reads through MiXCR, listing each CDR3 protein once. Of about 36,000 distinct CDR3 sequences listed, under 8% are singletons. Deletions cut 8 bases from V and 5 bases from J, with 7 bases between. This CDR3 comprises 11 residues. Germline-derived CDR1 and CDR2 are SGHAT and FQDESV (reference sequence). Time point given: sample taken at primary tumor resection. Sequencing covered unsorted whole RNA taken from tumor, nontumor lung or frozen PBMC. The V and J genes are TRBV11-1 and TRBJ1-5; D gene ambiguous. The TCR sequence derives from a female donor with early-stage non-small cell lung cancer. Sequencing was performed on PBMCs, taken at surgery. CDR3 sequence reads: CASGAHQPQHF. DNA of the CDR3: TGTGCCAGCGGCGCGCATCAGCCCCAGCATTTT.